This is a list of T cell receptor beta chains from one sample in a study of T-cell reconstitution after alpha-beta-depleted transplantation in children. In TCRdb, the PCR reads were re-called with MiXCR into one record per CDR3 protein. The sample lists 500,000 to 650,000 distinct CDR3 sequences, 10% to 15% seen once, with over 2% in the top ten. The material sequenced was PBMCs, mostly from graft donor cells, taken 360 days after TCRalphabeta/CD19-depleted stem cell transplant. These receptors were obtained from a male patient under 18 who had a stem cell transplant for acute myeloid leukemia, so the T cells may come from the graft donor. The CDR3 runs from the conserved cysteine through the conserved F or W. Rows give clone size only sometimes, using once, few, many, or a class for an expanded clone.

v_call,j_call,clone_size,cdr3_length,cdr3_aa
TRBV24-1,TRBJ2-1,.,16,CATQSASGTPSQEQFF
TRBV4-3,TRBJ2-5,few,15,CASSGTGTGEETQYF
TRBV11-2,TRBJ1-5,.,13,CASSPEGNQPQHF
TRBV29-1,TRBJ2-5,few,9,CSVAAPQYF
TRBV12-3/TRBV12-4,TRBJ2-5,many,15,CASSTRDPTQETQYF
TRBV20-1,TRBJ2-7,.,15,CSATQPGGGSYEQYF
TRBV6-1,TRBJ2-3,.,16,CASSRLRGAFTDTQYF
TRBV12-3/TRBV12-4,TRBJ1-5,many,17,CASTSGQGELSNQPQHF
TRBV7-2,TRBJ2-1,.,15,CASSPPHHSYNEQFF
TRBV28,TRBJ1-5,few,15,CASSLHEASNQPQHF
TRBV5-1,TRBJ2-3,many,13,CASSLVGGDTQYF
TRBV20-1,TRBJ2-3,few,15,CSASTSVDNTDTQYF
TRBV20-1,TRBJ2-7,.,12,CSARTVSYEQYF
TRBV7-2,TRBJ1-2,.,14,CASSLPPVGYGYTF
TRBV9,TRBJ2-1,.,13,CASSVASGGWQFF
TRBV11-2,TRBJ2-1,many,17,CASSLSPKDIRYNEQFF
TRBV28,TRBJ2-1,few,12,CATSPPGDEQFF
TRBV4-3,TRBJ2-7,few,13,CASSQDTSHEQYF
TRBV10-3,TRBJ2-3,many,17,CAISDSGGRAFSDTQYF
TRBV7-9,TRBJ1-1,.,14,CASSSGQVGTEAFF
TRBV12-3/TRBV12-4,TRBJ2-7,few,13,CASSLGGGDEQYF
TRBV4-3,TRBJ2-3,.,13,CASSRLLGDTQYF
TRBV27,TRBJ1-3,few,13,CASTTGLRNTIYF
TRBV6-5,TRBJ2-7,.,16,CASSYNPIISIYEQYF
TRBV4-2,TRBJ2-7,few,16,CASSITSGAPPYEQYF
TRBV12-3/TRBV12-4,TRBJ2-3,few,12,CASTRQRDTQYF
TRBV4-3,TRBJ2-5,many,15,CASSPGTSGKETQYF
TRBV5-1,TRBJ2-5,.,14,CASSCWRRGETQYF
TRBV29-1,TRBJ2-1,few,13,CSVAVLTYNEQFF
TRBV15,TRBJ2-5,few,16,CATSRDLAGVGETQYF
TRBV9,TRBJ2-3,.,12,CASSRDWNTQYF